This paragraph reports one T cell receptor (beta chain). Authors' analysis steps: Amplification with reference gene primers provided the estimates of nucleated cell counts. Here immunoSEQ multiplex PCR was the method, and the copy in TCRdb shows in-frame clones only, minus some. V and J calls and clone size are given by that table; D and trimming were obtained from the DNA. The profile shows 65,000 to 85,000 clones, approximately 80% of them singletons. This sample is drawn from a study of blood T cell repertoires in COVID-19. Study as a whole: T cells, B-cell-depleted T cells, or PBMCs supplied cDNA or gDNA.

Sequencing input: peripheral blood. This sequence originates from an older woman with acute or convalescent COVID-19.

The CDR3: CAAQGDRGQNTEAFF. The CDR3, as DNA: TGTGCCGCTCAGGGTGACAGGGGGCAGAACACTGAAGCTTTCTTT. V usage is TRBV10-3 and J usage is TRBJ1-1; 10 bases fit TRBD1. This CDR3 is 15 amino acids long. V dropped 11 bases and J dropped 1; count of bases not matched to a gene: 10. Per germline, CDR1 ENHRY and CDR2 SYGVKD.